The rows below give T cell receptor beta chains drawn from one sample of a study of blood T cell repertoires in COVID-19. Here immunoSEQ multiplex PCR was the method, and the copy in TCRdb shows in-frame clones only, minus some. The table records fewer than 90,000 clones, more than 75% of them present only once. Input material: peripheral blood. The receptor source for this set is a human donor in a cohort sampled during active COVID-19. Both conserved end residues are part of each CDR3. The order of the fields is V gene, clone size, D gene, J gene, CDR3 DNA, CDR3 protein. D genes are given only for firm matches. Size is stated for part of the rows, as once, few or many counts, or as a class when the clone is expanded.

TRBV6-6	-	TRBD1	TRBJ1-2	TGTGCCAGCAGTATACAGGGGGCGCAGGGTGGCTACACCTTC	CASSIQGAQGGYTF
TRBV6-2/TRBV6-3	-	TRBD1	TRBJ1-1	TGTGCCAGCAGTTACGGGACAGGGGGCACTGAAGCTTTCTTT	CASSYGTGGTEAFF
TRBV5-1	-	-	TRBJ2-7	TGCGCCAGCAGCCATACTCCCGGGACTCCGTCCTACGAGCAGTACTTC	CASSHTPGTPSYEQYF
TRBV7-2	-	TRBD2	TRBJ2-3	TGTGCCAGCAGCTTCTCTAGCGGGAGTAGCACAGATACGCAGTATTTT	CASSFSSGSSTDTQYF
TRBV7-2	-	-	TRBJ2-3	TGTGCCAGCAGCTTCTCCAGTCTTAGCACAGATACGCAGTATTTT	CASSFSSLSTDTQYF
TRBV19	-	TRBD2	TRBJ2-3	TGTGCCAGTAGTATGGCTAGCGGGAGTTGGGGCACAGATACGCAGTATTTT	CASSMASGSWGTDTQYF
TRBV19	few	TRBD1	TRBJ1-3	TGTGCCAGTAGTATTAGGACAGGGAGAGGAAACACCATATATTTT	CASSIRTGRGNTIYF
TRBV11-3	-	-	TRBJ2-1	TGTGCCAGCAGCTTCAACTTGCAGGACAATGAGCAGTTCTTC	CASSFNLQDNEQFF
TRBV4-1	-	TRBD2	TRBJ2-2	TGCGCCAGCAGCCAAATAGCGGGAGTCCCCGGGGAGCTGTTTTTT	CASSQIAGVPGELFF
TRBV7-2	-	TRBD2	TRBJ2-1	TGTGCCAGCAGCTTAGCTACTAGCGACTACAATGAGCAGTTCTTC	CASSLATSDYNEQFF
TRBV2	-	-	TRBJ2-1	TGTGCCAGCAGTAGAAACTTACTCTACAATGAGCAGTTCTTC	CASSRNLLYNEQFF
TRBV2	-	TRBD1	TRBJ1-2	TGTGCCAGCAGCCTTACGGGACAGGAGCCTCCTAACTATGGCTACACCTTC	CASSLTGQEPPNYGYTF
TRBV11-1	-	-	TRBJ1-1	TGTGCCAGCAGCTTAACAGAGAACACTGAAGCTTTCTTT	CASSLTENTEAFF
TRBV30	-	-	TRBJ1-2	TGTGCCTGGGGGGAGGTGTGGACGGAATATGGCTACACCTTC	CAWGEVWTEYGYTF
TRBV6-2/TRBV6-3	-	TRBD1	TRBJ1-2	TGTGCCAGCAGTTACTTTCGACAGGGAAGCTCTGGCTACACCTTC	CASSYFRQGSSGYTF
TRBV4-1	-	-	TRBJ1-4	TGCGCCAGCAGCACCGGGGTAACTAATGAAAAACTGTTTTTT	CASSTGVTNEKLFF
TRBV2	-	-	TRBJ2-7	TGTGCCAGCACCGGCCGGGACAACTCCTACGAGCAGTACTTC	CASTGRDNSYEQYF
TRBV10-3	-	TRBD2	TRBJ2-1	TGTGCCACAGCCTCCCGGGGCGGGGGAAACAATGAGCAGTTCTTC	CATASRGGGNNEQFF
TRBV6-1	-	TRBD1	TRBJ1-6	TGTGCCAGCAGTGAATCCCAACACAGGGGGCGATCACCCCTCCACTTT	CASSESQHRGRSPLHF
TRBV10-3	-	-	TRBJ1-2	TGTGCCATCAGGGATGACCCGAGGTCTAACTATGGCTACACCTTC	CAIRDDPRSNYGYTF
TRBV7-2	-	-	TRBJ2-2	TGTGCCAGCAGCTTAACGCAGGGTTGGACCGGGGAGCTGTTTTTT	CASSLTQGWTGELFF
TRBV19	-	-	TRBJ1-2	TGTGCCAGTAGTATGAGCGGGGGCGGGGGCTACACCTTC	CASSMSGGGGYTF
TRBV6-1	-	TRBD1	TRBJ1-5	TGTGCCAGCAGTGCCCCGCGACAGGGGTCAGGCAATCAGCCCCAGCATTTT	CASSAPRQGSGNQPQHF
TRBV30	few	-	TRBJ1-5	TGTGCCTGGAGCACGGGAATCCAGCAGCCCCAGCATTTT	CAWSTGIQQPQHF
TRBV9	-	-	TRBJ2-5	TGTGCCAGCAGCGTAGGGGCAGGGGTTGCGGAGACCCAGTACTTC	CASSVGAGVAETQYF
TRBV9	-	TRBD2	TRBJ2-1	TGTGCCAGCAGCGCTACTAGCGGGAGGGCCGGTGAGCAGTTCTTC	CASSATSGRAGEQFF
TRBV27	-	TRBD2	TRBJ2-3	TGTGCCAGCAGTTTAGGCGGGGGGGTGGGTACGCAGTATTTT	CASSLGGGVGTQYF